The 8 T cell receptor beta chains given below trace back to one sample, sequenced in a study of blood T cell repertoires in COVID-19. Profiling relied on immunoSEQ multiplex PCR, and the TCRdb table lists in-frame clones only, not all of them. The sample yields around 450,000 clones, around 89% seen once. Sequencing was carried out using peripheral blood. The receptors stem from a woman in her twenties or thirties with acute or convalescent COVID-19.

Here the CDR3 reads CASSPGTGAAFF. In DNA form, the CDR3 reads TGTGCCAGCAGCCCCGGGACAGGGGCAGCTTTCTTT. V gene TRBV13 combines with J gene TRBJ1-1; 10 bases fit TRBD1. CDR3 length: 12 amino acids. V dropped 5 bases and J dropped 10; count of bases not matched to a gene: 4. Germline loops: CDR1 PRHDT, CDR2 FYEKMQ (reference sequence).

The CDR3 DNA sequence: TGCAGCGGATGGACAGGGGGATACTATGGCTACACCTTC. Its translation is CSGWTGGYYGYTF. The chain couples TRBV29-1 to TRBJ1-2, with 10 bases aligning to TRBD1. The CDR3 contains 13 residues. Germline V gene data show CDR1 as SQVTM and CDR2 as ANQGSEA. After removal of 7 bases from V and 3 bases from J, the junction contained 5 bases not matched to a gene.

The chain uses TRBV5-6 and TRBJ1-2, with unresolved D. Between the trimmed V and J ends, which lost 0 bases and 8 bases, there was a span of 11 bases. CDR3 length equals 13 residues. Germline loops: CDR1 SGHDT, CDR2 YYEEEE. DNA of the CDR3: TGTGCCAGCAGCTTGGCCGGAAGGAGCGGCTACACCTTC. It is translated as CASSLAGRSGYTF. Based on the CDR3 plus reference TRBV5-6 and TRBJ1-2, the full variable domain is DAGVTQSPTHLIKTRGQQVTLRCSPKSGHDTVSWYQQALGQGPQFIFQYYEEEERQRGNFPDRFSGHQFPNYSSELNVNALLLGDSALYLCASSLAGRSGYTFGSGTRLTVV.

DNA for the CDR3: TGTGCCAGCTATAATCTGGGACACGCAGGTGGCTACACCTTC. Amino acid sequence: CASYNLGHAGGYTF. This chain connects TRBV19 to TRBJ1-2, with TRBD1 as a possible D gene (6 bases). Per the germline V gene, CDR1 is LNHDA and CDR2 is SQIVND (reference sequence). The V and J ends lost 9 bases and 7 bases respectively, with 21 bases between them. The CDR3 extends over 14 amino acids.

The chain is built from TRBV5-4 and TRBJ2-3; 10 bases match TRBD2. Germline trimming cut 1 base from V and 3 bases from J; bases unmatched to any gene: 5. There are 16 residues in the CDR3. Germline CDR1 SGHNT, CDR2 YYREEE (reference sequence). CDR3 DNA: TGTGCCAGCAGCTTGCCCGGGACTAGCGAAACAGATACGCAGTATTTT. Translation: CASSLPGTSETDTQYF.

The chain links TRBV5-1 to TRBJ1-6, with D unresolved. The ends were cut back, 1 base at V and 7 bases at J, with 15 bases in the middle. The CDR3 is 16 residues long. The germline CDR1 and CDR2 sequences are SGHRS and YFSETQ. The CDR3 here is CASSLSGSSWNSPLHF. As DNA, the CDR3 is TGCGCCAGCAGCTTGTCGGGGAGCTCTTGGAATTCACCCCTCCACTTT.

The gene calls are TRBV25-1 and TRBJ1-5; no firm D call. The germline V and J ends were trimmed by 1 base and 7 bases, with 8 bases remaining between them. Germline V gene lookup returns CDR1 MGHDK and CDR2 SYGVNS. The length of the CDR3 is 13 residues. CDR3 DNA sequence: TGTGCCAGCAGTGAATCGATCGGGCAGCCCCAGCATTTT. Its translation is CASSESIGQPQHF.

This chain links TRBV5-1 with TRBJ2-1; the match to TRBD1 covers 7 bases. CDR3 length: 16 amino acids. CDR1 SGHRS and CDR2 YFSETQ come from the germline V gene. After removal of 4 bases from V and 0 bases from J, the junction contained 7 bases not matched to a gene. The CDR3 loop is CASSHDRVPSYNEQFF. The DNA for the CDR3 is TGCGCCAGCAGCCACGACAGGGTTCCCTCCTACAATGAGCAGTTCTTC.